The entry below describes one T cell receptor beta chain. Every isolated RNA sample was fully reverse transcribed, so sequencing captured expressed TCRB transcripts. TCRdb's copy holds only in-frame clones and misses some; the assay was immunoSEQ multiplex PCR. The sample records hundreds of thousands of clones, around 7.6% being singletons. The data stem from a study of beta chain features in type 1 diabetes. CDR1 is LNHNV and CDR2 is YYDKDF in the germline V gene (reference sequence). Trimming pared 0 bases from V and 10 bases from J, leaving 18 bases between. The CDR3 runs 16 residues. This TCR came from a woman aged 18-29 years in good health. The rearrangement uses TRBV15 and TRBJ1-4, with a tentative D call TRBD1 (5 bases). The source material was central memory CD4+ T cells from blood. The CDR3 sequence is CATSRDSTGPTGKLFF. CDR3 nucleotides: TGTGCCACCAGCAGAGATTCAACAGGTCCCACTGGAAAACTGTTTTTT.